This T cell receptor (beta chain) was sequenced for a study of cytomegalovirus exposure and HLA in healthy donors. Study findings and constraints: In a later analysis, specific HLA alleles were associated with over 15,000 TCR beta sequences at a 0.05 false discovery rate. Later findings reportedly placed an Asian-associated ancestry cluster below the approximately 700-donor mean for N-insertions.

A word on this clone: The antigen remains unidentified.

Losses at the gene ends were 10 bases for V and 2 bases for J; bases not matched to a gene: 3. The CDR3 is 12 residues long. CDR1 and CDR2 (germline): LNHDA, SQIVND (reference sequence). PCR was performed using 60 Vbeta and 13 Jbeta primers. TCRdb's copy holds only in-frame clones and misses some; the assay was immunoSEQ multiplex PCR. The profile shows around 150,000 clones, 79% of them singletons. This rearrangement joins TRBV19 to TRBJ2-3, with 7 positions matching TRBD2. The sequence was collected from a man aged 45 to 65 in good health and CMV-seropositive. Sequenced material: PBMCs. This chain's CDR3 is CATLAHTDTQYF. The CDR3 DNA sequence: TGTGCCACACTAGCGCACACAGATACGCAGTATTTT.